This passage covers 30 T cell receptor beta chains from one sample sequenced in a study of T cells after yellow fever vaccination. TCRdb called the 5' RACE reads again in MiXCR, with one record for every CDR3 protein. The top ten clones hold 15% to 20% of a sample with about 320,000 distinct CDR3 sequences, over 3.5% of them seen once. This specimen was PBMCs, taken 15 days after the yellow fever booster vaccination. These receptors came from a man aged 18 to 29 who received the YFV17D yellow fever vaccine.

The V gene is TRBV4-1, the J gene TRBJ2-5; tentatively, D is TRBD1 or TRBD2 (6 bases each). CDR3 length: 15 amino acids. Trimming took off 1 base at V and 5 bases at J, with 14 bases between the two ends. Germline CDR1 MGHRA, CDR2 YSYEKL. CDR3 amino acids: CASSQGRGAVETQYF. DNA of the CDR3: TGCGCCAGCAGCCAAGGAAGGGGGGCAGTGGAGACCCAGTACTTC.

This clonotype was picked up many times. The chain is built from TRBV11-2 and TRBJ1-4; D is ambiguous. V lost 0 bases to trimming and J lost 2 bases, with 10 bases between them. The CDR3 spans 16 residues. The germline CDR1 and CDR2 sequences are SGHAT and FQNNGV. The CDR3 DNA follows: TGTGCCAGCAGCTTAGATGAACGGTATACTAATGAAAAACTGTTTTTT. Protein: CASSLDERYTNEKLFF.

This clonotype was recorded a few times. This chain links TRBV5-4 with TRBJ1-1; possible D gene TRBD1, 6 bases. The germline V gene has CDR1 SGHNT and CDR2 YYREEE (reference sequence). CDR3 length: 15 amino acids. V was cut by 4 bases and J by 1 base, with 14 bases left in between. The CDR3 sequence: CASSPRTDPNTEAFF. The DNA of the CDR3 is TGTGCCAGCAGCCCTCGGACAGACCCGAACACTGAAGCTTTCTTT.

This rearrangement joins TRBV6-5 to TRBJ2-7; TRBD2 agrees at 7 bases. The V segment lost 6 bases and the J segment 6 bases; nucleotides outside the gene matches: 14. The CDR3 is 15 residues long. The germline gives CDR1 MNHEY, CDR2 SVGAGI. CDR3 protein: CASSSPGGMAIEQYF. The CDR3 DNA follows: TGTGCCAGCAGCTCTCCGGGGGGTATGGCCATCGAGCAGTACTTC.

The V and J genes are TRBV27 and TRBJ1-1; 8 nucleotides match TRBD1. With V trimmed by 5 bases and J by 5 bases, 7 bases remained unmatched. The CDR3 has 14 residues. Germline V gene data show CDR1 as MNHEY and CDR2 as SMNVEV (reference sequence). The CDR3 protein is CASSQGQGQTEAFF. In DNA form, the CDR3 reads TGTGCCAGCAGTCAAGGACAGGGACAAACTGAAGCTTTCTTT.

In this sample, this clonotype turned up a few times. The chain joins TRBV7-9 to TRBJ2-1; 11 bases are a match to TRBD1. In germline, CDR1 is SEHNR, CDR2 FQNEAQ (reference sequence). The CDR3 length is 14 residues. The ends lost 7 bases at V and 8 bases at J; junction bases unmatched: 7. This CDR3 reads CASNGQGATDEQFF. The CDR3 nucleotides are TGTGCCAGCAACGGACAGGGGGCGACGGATGAGCAGTTCTTC. Together with reference TRBV7-9 and TRBJ2-1, the CDR3 gives the full variable domain: DTGVSQNPRHKITKRGQNVTFRCDPISEHNRLYWYRQTLGQGPEFLTYFQNEAQLEKSRLLSDRFSAERPKGSFSTLEIQRTEQGDSAMYLCASNGQGATDEQFFGPGTRLTVL.

This clonotype was counted at least ten times. V usage is TRBV20-1 and J usage is TRBJ2-3; no firm D call. CDR1 is DFQATT and CDR2 is SNEGSKA in the germline V gene (reference sequence). Trimming left V 7 bases short and J 2 bases short, with 7 bases between. This CDR3 is built from 11 residues. The CDR3 DNA follows: TGCAGTGTAGGTTCCACAGATACGCAGTATTTT. Its translation is CSVGSTDTQYF.

CDR3 sequence (DNA): TGTGCCAGCAGTTTGACGCGCCATCAGCCCCAGCATTTT. Translated, it gives CASSLTRHQPQHF. The J gene is TRBJ1-5, the V gene TRBV28; no firm D call. V shed 3 bases and J shed 5 bases, with 8 bases lying between them. Germline V gene data show CDR1 as MDHEN and CDR2 as SYDVKM. The CDR3 spans 13 residues.

This clonotype has a count of ten or more. This sequence joins TRBV7-2 and TRBJ2-3, with D maybe TRBD2 (6 bases). This CDR3 comprises 16 residues. Trimming left V 0 bases short and J 6 bases short, with 16 bases between. The germline CDR1 and CDR2 sequences are SGHTA and FQGNSA. The CDR3, as DNA: TGTGCCAGCAGCTTAGCGAGGCCCCGAGGAGGGGATACGCAGTATTTT. Amino acids: CASSLARPRGGDTQYF.

This clonotype appeared many times. The rearrangement joins TRBV10-3 to TRBJ1-1; D is uncertain. V lost 8 bases to trimming and J lost 1 base, with 5 bases between them. The CDR3 runs 11 residues. Per germline, CDR1 ENHRY and CDR2 SYGVKD. Here the CDR3 reads CAIAENTEAFF. The DNA of the CDR3 is TGTGCCATCGCAGAGAACACTGAAGCTTTCTTT.

The chain couples TRBV20-1 to TRBJ2-3, with D possibly TRBD1 on 5 matching bases. Germline V gives CDR1 DFQATT, CDR2 SNEGSKA (reference sequence). With 3 bases removed from V and 4 bases from J, the gap between germline ends came to 20 bases. The CDR3 totals 16 residues. In nucleotides, the CDR3 is TGCAGTGCTAGTCCCAGCCAGGGAATTGGTCCAGATACGCAGTATTTT. As protein: CSASPSQGIGPDTQYF.

This clonotype was detected many times. The chain recombines TRBV7-3 with TRBJ2-1, with 7 bases lining up with TRBD2. V trimming: 3 bases; J trimming: 1 base; junction bases outside the gene matches: 3. CDR3 length: 15 amino acids. Germline V lookup: CDR1 SGHTA, CDR2 FQGTGA. Here the CDR3 DNA reads TGTGCCAGCAGCTTGGCGGGAGCTTCCTACAATGAGCAGTTCTTC. This sequence encodes CASSLAGASYNEQFF.

A few counts support this clonotype. The rearrangement joins TRBV12-3 or TRBV12-4 to TRBJ1-5; 8 bases fit TRBD1. The ends lost 7 bases at V and 4 bases at J; junction bases unmatched: 6. The CDR3 has 14 residues. CDR3 amino acids: CASTPTGANQPQHF. The CDR3 DNA reads TGTGCCAGCACCCCGACAGGGGCGAATCAGCCCCAGCATTTT.

This clonotype was counted ten times or more. The V gene is TRBV7-8, the J gene TRBJ2-1; 7 bases map to TRBD1. V gave up 5 bases and J gave up 10 bases; unmatched junction bases: 8. The CDR3 has 13 residues. In germline, CDR1 is SGHVS, CDR2 FQNEAQ. The CDR3 here is CASSDRVSREQFF. CDR3 nucleotide sequence: TGTGCCAGCAGCGACAGGGTTTCTCGCGAGCAGTTCTTC.

This clonotype was recorded a few times. In nucleotides, the CDR3 is TGTGCTAGTGCCCCCGACGGCTACGAGCAGTACTTC. Amino acid sequence: CASAPDGYEQYF. The rearrangement links TRBV12-5 to TRBJ2-7, with D uncertain. In germline, CDR1 is LGHNT, CDR2 FRNRAP. The CDR3 has 12 amino acids. The V end was cut by 7 bases, the J end by 3 bases, with 10 bases between. Drawing the rest from reference TRBV12-5 and TRBJ2-7, the complete variable domain is DARVTQTPRHKVTEMGQEVTMRCQPILGHNTVFWYRQTMMQGLELLAYFRNRAPLDDSGMPKDRFSAEMPDATLATLKIQPSEPRDSAVYFCASAPDGYEQYFGPGTRLTVT.

The chain recombines TRBV12-3 or TRBV12-4 with TRBJ1-4; D ambiguous. Trimming removed 7 bases from V and 0 bases from J, with 12 bases in between. This CDR3 has 15 residues. This CDR3 reads CASKVRLATNEKLFF. The CDR3 nucleotides read TGTGCCAGCAAGGTCCGTCTAGCAACTAATGAAAAACTGTTTTTT.

This clonotype turned up a few times. The rearrangement uses TRBV7-3 and TRBJ1-5; D is undetermined. This CDR3 region has 13 residues. Trimming removed 5 bases at V and 7 bases at J, with 12 bases between. The germline V gene encodes CDR1 SGHTA and CDR2 FQGTGA. CDR3 DNA: TGTGCCAGCAGCCCTGGACTCGGGCAGCCCCAGCATTTT. Residues: CASSPGLGQPQHF. Full variable domain (outside the CDR3, taken from reference TRBV7-3 and TRBJ1-5): GAGVSQTPSNKVTEKGKYVELRCDPISGHTALYWYRQSLGQGPEFLIYFQGTGAADDSGLPNDRFFAVRPEGSVSTLKIQRTERGDSAVYLCASSPGLGQPQHFGDGTRLSIL.

This clonotype has ten or more counts. J is TRBJ1-1 and V is TRBV7-9; D gene ambiguous. Germline values: CDR1 SEHNR, CDR2 FQNEAQ (reference sequence). This CDR3 comprises 13 residues. The V and J ends lost 5 bases and 4 bases respectively, with 11 bases between them. Written as DNA, the CDR3 is TGTGCCAGCAGCGAAACACGGCGCACTGAAGCTTTCTTT. This encodes CASSETRRTEAFF. Variable domain in full (rest from reference TRBV7-9 and TRBJ1-1): DTGVSQNPRHKITKRGQNVTFRCDPISEHNRLYWYRQTLGQGPEFLTYFQNEAQLEKSRLLSDRFSAERPKGSFSTLEIQRTEQGDSAMYLCASSETRRTEAFFGQGTRLTVV.

This clonotype was seen at least ten times. Mismatch with germline at one junction end may stem from a read error. The chain couples TRBV5-1 to TRBJ2-1, with D maybe TRBD1 (5 bases). Germline V lookup: CDR1 SGHRS, CDR2 YFSETQ. The length of the CDR3 is 13 residues. DNA of the CDR3: TGCGCCAGCAGCTCGATAGTTGGACATCCAAAAATCTTC. It specifies CASSSIVGHPKIF.

This clonotype came up many times. The CDR3 spells CASSPVLGGLSYNEQFF. The CDR3, as DNA: TGCGCCAGCAGCCCGGTCCTAGGGGGGCTCTCCTACAATGAGCAGTTCTTC. This chain connects TRBV4-3 to TRBJ2-1; TRBD1 or TRBD2 may be the D gene (6 bases each). This CDR3 region has 17 residues. Germline loops: CDR1 LGHNA, CDR2 YSLEER. V shed 4 bases and J shed 0 bases, with 16 bases lying between them.

This clonotype was detected ten times or more. The CDR3 sequence is CATRYGNTEAFF. The CDR3 region has the DNA TGTGCTACGAGGTACGGGAACACTGAAGCTTTCTTT. The J gene is TRBJ1-1, the V gene TRBV27; D gene ambiguous. CDR1 is MNHEY and CDR2 is SMNVEV in the germline V gene (reference sequence). The CDR3 covers 12 residues.

This clonotype turned up a few times. The CDR3 nucleotides read TGCGCCAGCAGTTGGGACAGGGGGGGCGAGCAGTACTTC. Translated: CASSWDRGGEQYF. The V gene is TRBV5-1, the J gene TRBJ2-7, with TRBD1 identical over 11 bases. The CDR3 is 13 residues long. Per the germline V gene, CDR1 is SGHRS and CDR2 is YFSETQ. V lost 5 bases and J lost 6; bases outside the gene matches: 4.

The chain recombines TRBV20-1 with TRBJ2-3, with D perhaps matching TRBD1 or TRBD2 (5 bases each). The CDR3 extends over 13 amino acids. Germline loops: CDR1 DFQATT, CDR2 SNEGSKA (reference sequence). V shed 7 bases and J shed 11 bases, with 22 bases lying between them. The CDR3 sequence is CSVPGPQTPVQYF. The CDR3 DNA is TGCAGTGTCCCGGGACCCCAAACCCCAGTGCAGTATTTT.

The table lists this clonotype with a few counts. The chain joins TRBV20-1 to TRBJ2-6, with a weak D call TRBD2 (6 bases). The length of the CDR3 is 19 residues. V was pared by 0 bases and J by 0 bases, with 18 bases between. Germline assignment: CDR1 DFQATT and CDR2 SNEGSKA (reference sequence). CDR3 nucleotide sequence: TGCAGTGCTAGAGATCTCCCGGAGGGATCCTTCTCTGGGGCCAACGTCCTGACTTTC. This gives the protein CSARDLPEGSFSGANVLTF.

This clonotype appeared many times. The chain carries TRBV7-2 and TRBJ1-2, with D hard to call. V lost 1 base and J lost 4, with 7 bases in between. The CDR3 loop spans 13 amino acids. CDR1 and CDR2 (germline): SGHTA, FQGNSA. The CDR3 DNA sequence: TGTGCCAGCAGCTTAGAGCGGGGCTATGGCTACACCTTC. Translated, it gives CASSLERGYGYTF. Supplemented by reference TRBV7-2 and TRBJ1-2, the full variable domain reads GAGVSQSPSNKVTEKGKDVELRCDPISGHTALYWYRQSLGQGLEFLIYFQGNSAPDKSGLPSDRFSAERTGGSVSTLTIQRTQQEDSAVYLCASSLERGYGYTFGSGTRLTVV.

The chain couples TRBV3-1 to TRBJ2-4; D remains ambiguous. Germline loops: CDR1 LGHDT, CDR2 YNNKEL (reference sequence). V was pared by 1 base and J by 4 bases, with 8 bases between. The CDR3 is 14 residues long. CDR3 loop: CASSQVGPKNIQYF. The CDR3 DNA follows: TGTGCCAGCAGCCAAGTCGGTCCGAAAAACATTCAGTACTTC.

This clonotype was observed a handful of times. This chain joins TRBV6-5 and TRBJ2-7, with unresolved D. V shed 0 bases and J shed 3 bases, with 9 bases lying between them. Germline values: CDR1 MNHEY, CDR2 SVGAGI. The CDR3 is made up of 14 amino acids. The CDR3 loop is CASSYSIGGYEQYF. CDR3 bases: TGTGCCAGCAGTTACTCGATTGGCGGCTACGAGCAGTACTTC.

The chain has TRBV7-3 and TRBJ1-2, with 11 bases matching TRBD1. CDR3 length: 16 amino acids. Trimming took 4 bases from V and 5 from J; bases not matched to a gene: 9. The germline gives CDR1 SGHTA, CDR2 FQGTGA. CDR3 DNA: TGTGCCAGCAGCTCAGGACAGGGGGCGCAGGGTTATGGCTACACCTTC. Amino acid sequence: CASSSGQGAQGYGYTF.

This clonotype was seen repeatedly, ten times or more. V and J are TRBV7-6 and TRBJ2-7; D is ambiguous. Germline assignment: CDR1 SGHVS and CDR2 FNYEAQ. The CDR3 consists of 14 residues. V was pared by 2 bases and J by 1 base, with 9 bases between. CDR3 sequence: CASSLREGSYEQYF. The CDR3 DNA reads TGTGCCAGCAGCTTAAGGGAAGGGTCCTACGAGCAGTACTTC. Looking up the rest from reference TRBV7-6 and TRBJ2-7 gives the full variable domain: GAGVSQSPRYKVTKRGQDVALRCDPISGHVSLYWYRQALGQGPEFLTYFNYEAQQDKSGLPNDRFSAERPEGSISTLTIQRTEQRDSAMYRCASSLREGSYEQYFGPGTRLTVT.

This clonotype was seen at least ten times. The chain recombines TRBV14 with TRBJ1-6, with D possibly being TRBD1 (6 bases). The length of the CDR3 is 14 residues. In germline, CDR1 is SGHDN, CDR2 FVKESK. Trimming took 6 bases from V and 9 from J, leaving 15 bases between them. CDR3 bases: TGTGCCAGCAGTCCGGGCAGGGGAGCTTCACCCCTCCACTTT. Residues: CASSPGRGASPLHF. The full variable domain, with the rest looked up from reference TRBV14 and TRBJ1-6, is EAGVTQFPSHSVIEKGQTVTLRCDPISGHDNLYWYRRVMGKEIKFLLHFVKESKQDESGMPNNRFLAERTGGTYSTLKVQPAELEDSGVYFCASSPGRGASPLHFGNGTRLTVT.